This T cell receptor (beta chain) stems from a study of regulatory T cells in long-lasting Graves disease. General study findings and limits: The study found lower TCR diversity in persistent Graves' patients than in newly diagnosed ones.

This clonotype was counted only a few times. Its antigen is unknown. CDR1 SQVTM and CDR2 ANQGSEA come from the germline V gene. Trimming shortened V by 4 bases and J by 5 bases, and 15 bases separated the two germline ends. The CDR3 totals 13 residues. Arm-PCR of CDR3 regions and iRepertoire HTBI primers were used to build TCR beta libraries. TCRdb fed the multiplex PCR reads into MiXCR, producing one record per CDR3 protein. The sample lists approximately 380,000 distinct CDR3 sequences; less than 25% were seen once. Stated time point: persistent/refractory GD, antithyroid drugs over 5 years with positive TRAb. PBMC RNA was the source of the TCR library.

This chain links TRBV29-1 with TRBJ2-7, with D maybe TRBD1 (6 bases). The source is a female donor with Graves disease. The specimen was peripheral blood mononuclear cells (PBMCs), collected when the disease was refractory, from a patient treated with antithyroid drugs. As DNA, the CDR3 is TGCAGCGTTGTTCAGGGGAGTGTAAACGAGCAGTACTTC. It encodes CSVVQGSVNEQYF.